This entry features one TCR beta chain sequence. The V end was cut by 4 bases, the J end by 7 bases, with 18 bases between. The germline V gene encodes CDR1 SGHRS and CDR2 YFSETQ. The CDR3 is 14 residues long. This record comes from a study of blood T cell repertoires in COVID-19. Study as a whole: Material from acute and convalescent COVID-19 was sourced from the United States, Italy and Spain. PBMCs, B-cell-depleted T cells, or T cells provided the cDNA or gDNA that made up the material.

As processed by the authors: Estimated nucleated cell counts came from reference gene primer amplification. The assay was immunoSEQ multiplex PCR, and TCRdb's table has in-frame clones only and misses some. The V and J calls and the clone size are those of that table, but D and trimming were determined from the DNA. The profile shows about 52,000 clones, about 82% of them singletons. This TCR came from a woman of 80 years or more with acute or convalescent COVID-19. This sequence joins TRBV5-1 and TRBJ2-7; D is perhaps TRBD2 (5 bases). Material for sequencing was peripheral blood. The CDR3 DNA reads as TGCGCCAGCAGCCTTTCGACAAGAGCGGATGAGCAGTACTTC. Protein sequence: CASSLSTRADEQYF.